This T cell receptor beta chain was documented in a study of blood T cell repertoires in COVID-19. This clone was recorded once. Method: immunoSEQ multiplex PCR; TCRdb's copy keeps in-frame clones and lacks some. The repertoire has 88,000 or so clones, 79% of them found once; the top ten carry more than 20%. The TCR comes from a human donor in a cohort sampled during active COVID-19. The sample comprised peripheral blood.

Here the CDR3 reads CASSRGSGPPNEQFF. CDR3 bases: TGTGCCAGCAGCCGGGGAAGTGGGCCTCCCAATGAGCAGTTCTTC. J is TRBJ2-1 and V is TRBV7-9, with D possibly TRBD2 on 5 matching bases. Per germline, CDR1 SEHNR and CDR2 FQNEAQ (reference sequence). The CDR3 is 15 amino acids. Trimming left V 5 bases short and J 6 bases short, with 17 bases between.